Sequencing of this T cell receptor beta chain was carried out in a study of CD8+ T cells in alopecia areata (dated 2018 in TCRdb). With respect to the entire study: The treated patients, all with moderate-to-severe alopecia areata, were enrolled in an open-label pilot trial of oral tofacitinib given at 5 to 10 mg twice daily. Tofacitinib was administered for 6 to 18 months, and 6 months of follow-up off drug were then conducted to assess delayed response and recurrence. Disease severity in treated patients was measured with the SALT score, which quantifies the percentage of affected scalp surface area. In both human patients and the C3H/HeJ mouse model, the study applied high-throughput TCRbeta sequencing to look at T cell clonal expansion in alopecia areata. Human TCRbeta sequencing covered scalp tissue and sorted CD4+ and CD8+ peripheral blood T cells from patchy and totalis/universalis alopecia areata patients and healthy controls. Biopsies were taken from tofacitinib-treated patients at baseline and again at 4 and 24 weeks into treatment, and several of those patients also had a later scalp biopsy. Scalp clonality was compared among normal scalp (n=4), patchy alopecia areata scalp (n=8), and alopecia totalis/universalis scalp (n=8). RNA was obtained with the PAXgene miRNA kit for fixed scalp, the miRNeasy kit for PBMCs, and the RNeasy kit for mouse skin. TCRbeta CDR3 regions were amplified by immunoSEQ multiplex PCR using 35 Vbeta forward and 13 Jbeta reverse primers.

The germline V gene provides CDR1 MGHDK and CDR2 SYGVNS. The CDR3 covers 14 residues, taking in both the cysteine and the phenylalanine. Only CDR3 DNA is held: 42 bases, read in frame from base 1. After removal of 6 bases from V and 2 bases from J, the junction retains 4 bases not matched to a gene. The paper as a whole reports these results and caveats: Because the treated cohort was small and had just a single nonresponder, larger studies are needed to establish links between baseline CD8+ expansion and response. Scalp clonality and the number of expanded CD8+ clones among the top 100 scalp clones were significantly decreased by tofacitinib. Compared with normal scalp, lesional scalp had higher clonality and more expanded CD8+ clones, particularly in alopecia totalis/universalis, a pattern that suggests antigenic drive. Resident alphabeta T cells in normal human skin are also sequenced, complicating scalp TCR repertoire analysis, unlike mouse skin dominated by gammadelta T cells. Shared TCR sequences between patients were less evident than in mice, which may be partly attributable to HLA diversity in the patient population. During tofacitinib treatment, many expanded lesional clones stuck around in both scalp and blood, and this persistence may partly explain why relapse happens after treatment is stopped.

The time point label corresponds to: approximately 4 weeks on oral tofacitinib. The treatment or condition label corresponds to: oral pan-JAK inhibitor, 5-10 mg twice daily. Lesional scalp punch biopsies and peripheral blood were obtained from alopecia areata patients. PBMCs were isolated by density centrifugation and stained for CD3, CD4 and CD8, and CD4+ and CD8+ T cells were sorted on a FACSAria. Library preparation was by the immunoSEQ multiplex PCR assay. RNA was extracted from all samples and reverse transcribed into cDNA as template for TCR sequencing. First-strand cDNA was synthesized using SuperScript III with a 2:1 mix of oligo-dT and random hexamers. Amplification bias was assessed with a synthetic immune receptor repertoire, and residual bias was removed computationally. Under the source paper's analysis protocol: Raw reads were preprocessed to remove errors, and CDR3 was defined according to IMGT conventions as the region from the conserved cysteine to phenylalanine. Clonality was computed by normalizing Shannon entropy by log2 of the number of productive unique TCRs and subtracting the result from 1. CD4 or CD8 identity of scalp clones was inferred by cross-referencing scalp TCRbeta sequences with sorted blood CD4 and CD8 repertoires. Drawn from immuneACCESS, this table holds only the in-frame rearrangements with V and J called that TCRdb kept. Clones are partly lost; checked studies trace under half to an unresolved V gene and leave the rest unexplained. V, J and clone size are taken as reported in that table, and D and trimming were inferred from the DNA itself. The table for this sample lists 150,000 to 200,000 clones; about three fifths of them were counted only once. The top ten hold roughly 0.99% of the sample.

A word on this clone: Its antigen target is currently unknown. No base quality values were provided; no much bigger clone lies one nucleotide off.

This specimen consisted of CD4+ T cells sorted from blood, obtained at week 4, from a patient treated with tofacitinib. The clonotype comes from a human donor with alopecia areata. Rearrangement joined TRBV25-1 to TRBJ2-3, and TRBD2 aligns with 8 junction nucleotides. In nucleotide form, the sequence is TGTGCCAGCAGACTAGCGGAGCACACAGATACGCAGTATTTT. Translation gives CASRLAEHTDTQYF. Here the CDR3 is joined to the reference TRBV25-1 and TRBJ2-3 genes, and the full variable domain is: EADIYQTPRYLVIGTGKKITLECSQTMGHDKMYWYQQDPGMELHLIHYSYGVNSTEKGDLSSESTVSRIRTEHFPLTLESARPSHTSQYLCASRLAEHTDTQYFGPGTRLTVL.